Included here is one T cell receptor (beta chain) sequence, with context. The data were obtained in a study of blood T cell repertoires in COVID-19. At the level of the study: The origin of the acute and convalescent COVID-19 samples was the United States, Italy and Spain. The cDNA or gDNA used as material had been derived from T cells, B-cell-depleted T cells, or PBMCs.

V gave up 6 bases and J gave up 3 bases; unmatched junction bases: 0. Germline-derived CDR1 and CDR2 are MNHEY and SVGAGI. The CDR3 consists of 13 residues. In the original workflow: Estimation of nucleated cell counts was performed using reference gene primer amplification. Some clones are missing from TCRdb's copy, which holds only in-frame ones; the method was immunoSEQ multiplex PCR. Clonal size and the V and J genes are those of that table, whereas D and trimming came from the DNA. The data show 120,000 to 150,000 clones, roughly 85% seen once. The chain links TRBV6-5 to TRBJ2-7, with 12 bases identical to TRBD2. Material for sequencing was peripheral blood. The clonotype originates from a man aged 45-65 years with acute or convalescent COVID-19. The CDR3 loop is CASRLAGGYEQYF. The CDR3 nucleotides read TGTGCCAGCAGACTAGCGGGAGGCTACGAGCAGTACTTC.